The 23 T cell receptor beta chains presented below share a single source sample, sequenced in a study of T cell repertoires in cytomegalovirus infection. TCRdb re-analysed the reads in MiXCR, keeping a single row per CDR3 protein. The sample holds some 300,000 distinct CDR3 sequences, roughly 15% seen once. The sequencing input was PBMCs. The receptor set was obtained from a human donor in good health (CMV status not recorded). Some clones in this sample may be carry-over from other donors' samples.

The sample holds many counts of this clonotype. The J gene is TRBJ1-2, the V gene TRBV28; TRBD1 agrees at 9 bases. V shed 5 bases and J 3 bases; nucleotides not matched to a gene: 10. From germline, CDR1 is MDHEN and CDR2 SYDVKM. CDR3 length: 16 amino acids. The CDR3 region has the DNA TGTGCCAGCAGTCCACCGGGACAGGGACGGTACTATGGCTACACCTTC. This gives the protein CASSPPGQGRYYGYTF.

This clonotype came up many times. This sequence joins TRBV6-1 and TRBJ2-2; D is unclear. There are 14 residues in the CDR3. Germline values: CDR1 MNHNS, CDR2 SASEGT. Trimming removed 7 bases from V and 0 bases from J, with 9 bases in between. The CDR3 DNA follows: TGTGCCAGCAAAGGCACCGCGAACACCGGGGAGCTGTTTTTT. It is translated as CASKGTANTGELFF.

The table lists this clonotype with many counts. The chain couples TRBV4-1 to TRBJ2-1; maybe TRBD2 (6 bases). CDR1 and CDR2 (germline): MGHRA, YSYEKL. V shed 6 bases and J shed 1 base, with 10 bases lying between them. This CDR3 has 14 amino acids. CDR3 region: CASRGTASYNEQFF. For the CDR3, the DNA is TGCGCCAGCAGAGGGACTGCATCCTACAATGAGCAGTTCTTC.

This clonotype was detected many times. The chain combines TRBV7-2 with TRBJ1-4; D may be TRBD1 (5 bases). Trimming stripped 5 bases from V and 2 bases from J, with 12 bases between. Germline V gene data show CDR1 as SGHTA and CDR2 as FQGNSA. This CDR3 has 15 amino acids. CDR3 sequence (DNA): TGTGCCAGCAGCCCCAGGGTCGGGACTAATGAAAAACTGTTTTTT. It specifies CASSPRVGTNEKLFF. Looking up the rest from reference TRBV7-2 and TRBJ1-4 gives the full variable domain: GAGVSQSPSNKVTEKGKDVELRCDPISGHTALYWYRQSLGQGLEFLIYFQGNSAPDKSGLPSDRFSAERTGGSVSTLTIQRTQQEDSAVYLCASSPRVGTNEKLFFGSGTQLSVL.

The V gene is TRBV29-1, the J gene TRBJ2-3, with D possibly matching TRBD2 (6 bases). Germline CDR1 and CDR2: SQVTM and ANQGSEA. V lost 6 bases to trimming and J lost 4 bases, with 23 bases between them. The CDR3 spans 16 residues. CDR3 sequence (DNA): TGCAGCGTCGAGAAGTGGTACGGGAGCCAGGCAGATACGCAGTATTTT. It codes for CSVEKWYGSQADTQYF.

This clonotype was counted only a few times. V and J are TRBV6-1 and TRBJ2-7; maybe TRBD2 (5 bases). The V gene's germline CDR1 is MNHNS and CDR2 SASEGT. The germline V and J ends were trimmed by 6 bases and 1 base, with 16 bases remaining between them. The length of the CDR3 is 15 residues. The CDR3 loop reads CASRRWSGASYEQYF. CDR3 nucleotides: TGTGCCAGCAGGCGTTGGAGCGGAGCTTCCTACGAGCAGTACTTC.

This clonotype was recorded a few times. The rearrangement uses TRBV20-1 and TRBJ2-1; 11 nucleotides align to TRBD2. The germline gives CDR1 DFQATT, CDR2 SNEGSKA (reference sequence). Germline trimming cut 3 bases from V and 6 bases from J; bases unmatched to any gene: 1. The CDR3 has 13 residues. Here the CDR3 DNA reads TGCAGTGCTAGGGGGACTAGCGGCAATGAGCAGTTCTTC. This gives the protein CSARGTSGNEQFF.

This sequence joins TRBV5-5 and TRBJ2-3; D not resolved. Trimming removed 3 bases at V and 5 bases at J, with 10 bases between. Per germline, CDR1 SGHKS and CDR2 YYEKEE (reference sequence). The CDR3 has 13 amino acids. CDR3: CASSYPHLDTQYF. As DNA, the CDR3 is TGTGCCAGCAGCTACCCTCATTTAGATACGCAGTATTTT.

The rearrangement uses TRBV20-1 and TRBJ2-4, with D possibly being TRBD2 (7 bases). Germline assignment: CDR1 DFQATT and CDR2 SNEGSKA (reference sequence). Trimming removed 6 bases at V and 5 bases at J, with 23 bases between. The CDR3 runs to 16 residues. As DNA, the CDR3 is TGCAGTGCGAAGAAGGCGGGGGCCGCCGGGGAAAACATTCAGTACTTC. Translating gives CSAKKAGAAGENIQYF.

V is TRBV10-3 and J is TRBJ2-3; tentative D call: TRBD2 (5 bases). Between the trimmed V and J ends, which lost 2 bases and 5 bases, there was a span of 8 bases. CDR1 and CDR2 (germline): ENHRY, SYGVKD. The CDR3 spans 13 residues. The CDR3 DNA is TGTGCCATCAGTGAGCCTGGACTAGATACGCAGTATTTT. It translates to CAISEPGLDTQYF.

The V and J genes are TRBV15 and TRBJ1-3; no definite D call. There are 16 residues in the CDR3. Deletions cut 0 bases from V and 1 base from J, with 10 bases between. The germline V gene has CDR1 LNHNV and CDR2 YYDKDF (reference sequence). The CDR3 nucleotides are TGTGCCACCAGCAGAGATCTTTGGGGATCTGGAAACACCATATATTTT. Translated: CATSRDLWGSGNTIYF.

This clonotype was picked up many times. The V gene is TRBV7-2, the J gene TRBJ2-7; D is undetermined. The germline V gene has CDR1 SGHTA and CDR2 FQGNSA. CDR3 length: 13 amino acids. V dropped 3 bases and J dropped 2 bases, with 8 bases sitting between them. CDR3 protein: CASSLVVTYEQYF. CDR3 DNA: TGTGCCAGCAGCTTGGTCGTTACCTACGAGCAGTACTTC.

The chain carries TRBV9 and TRBJ2-5, with 7 bases aligning to TRBD1. V dropped 0 bases and J dropped 1; count of bases not matched to a gene: 6. Germline assignment: CDR1 SGDLS and CDR2 YYNGEE. This CDR3 comprises 16 residues. In DNA form, the CDR3 reads TGTGCCAGCAGCGTAGCGGCAGGGGGTACCCAAGAGACCCAGTACTTC. Translation gives CASSVAAGGTQETQYF. Variable domain in full (rest from reference TRBV9 and TRBJ2-5): DSGVTQTPKHLITATGQRVTLRCSPRSGDLSVYWYQQSLDQGLQFLIQYYNGEERAKGNILERFSAQQFPDLHSELNLSSLELGDSALYFCASSVAAGGTQETQYFGPGTRLLVL.

Only a few counts were recorded for this clonotype. The chain links TRBV5-6 to TRBJ2-7, with a tentative D call TRBD1 (6 bases). Trimming removed 0 bases at V and 1 base at J, with 14 bases between. Germline V gene data show CDR1 as SGHDT and CDR2 as YYEEEE. This CDR3 has 16 amino acids. The CDR3, as DNA: TGTGCCAGCAGCTTGGACAGGGCCTTAACATCCTACGAGCAGTACTTC. Translating gives CASSLDRALTSYEQYF.

This clonotype occurred a few times. The V gene is TRBV9, the J gene TRBJ1-3, with 9 bases that match TRBD1. Germline V gives CDR1 SGDLS, CDR2 YYNGEE. This CDR3 contains 16 residues. V shed 2 bases and J 6 bases; nucleotides not matched to a gene: 9. CDR3 sequence: CASSVRDRVKENTIYF. CDR3 coding DNA: TGTGCCAGCAGCGTCCGGGACAGGGTTAAGGAAAACACCATATATTTT.

V and J are TRBV28 and TRBJ1-1; D not certain. Germline CDR1 is MDHEN and CDR2 is SYDVKM. The CDR3 runs 15 residues. V was cut by 3 bases and J by 3 bases, with 14 bases left in between. CDR3 region: CASSLEGMPDTEAFF. The CDR3 DNA follows: TGTGCCAGCAGTTTGGAGGGTATGCCGGACACTGAAGCTTTCTTT.

This clonotype counts as medium-sized. V usage is TRBV6-2 or TRBV6-3 and J usage is TRBJ2-1, with D hard to call. The CDR3 has 13 amino acids. The V gene's germline CDR1 is MNHEY and CDR2 SVGEGT. The V end lost 0 bases, the J end lost 4 bases, and 4 bases lay between the germline ends. Written as DNA, the CDR3 is TGTGCCAGCAGTTACTCTGAGTACAATGAGCAGTTCTTC. Translating gives CASSYSEYNEQFF.

The chain carries TRBV29-1 and TRBJ2-2; 7 nucleotides line up with TRBD1. CDR3 length: 14 residues. Germline CDR1 SQVTM, CDR2 ANQGSEA. V gave up 4 bases and J gave up 4 bases; unmatched junction bases: 6. The CDR3 bases are TGCAGCGTTGGGACCGGGACAGCCACCGGGGAGCTGTTTTTT. Translated, it gives CSVGTGTATGELFF.

This clonotype was counted between two and nine times. The gene calls are TRBV28 and TRBJ2-6; no reliable D call. Between the trimmed V and J ends, which lost 3 bases and 0 bases, there was a span of 3 bases. The CDR3 loop spans 14 amino acids. CDR1 and CDR2 from the germline V gene are MDHEN and SYDVKM. The CDR3 region has the DNA TGTGCCAGCAGTTTCCCCTCTGGGGCCAACGTCCTGACTTTC. The encoded protein is CASSFPSGANVLTF.

Concerning this clonotype: A read error is possible here, since a much larger clone lies one base away. The J gene is TRBJ2-1, the V gene TRBV7-3; D could derive from TRBD1 or TRBD2 (7 bases each). Trimming cost V 8 bases and J 4 bases, with 18 bases left between them. Germline V gene sequence: CDR1 SGHTA, CDR2 FQGTGA. The CDR3 consists of 15 residues. The CDR3: CASGPQGGVYNEQFF. CDR3 nucleotide sequence: TGTGCCAGCGGCCCCCAGGGGGGGGTGTACAATGAGCAGTTCTTC.

This chain uses TRBV19 with TRBJ1-2, with D unclear. The CDR3 extends over 14 amino acids. V was clipped by 3 bases and J by 4 bases, with 12 bases between them. Germline V gene data show CDR1 as LNHDA and CDR2 as SQIVND (reference sequence). As DNA, the CDR3 is TGTGCCAGTAGTATCGGGCGGAATCTCTATGGCTACACCTTC. This encodes CASSIGRNLYGYTF.

This clonotype has more than one count but fewer than ten. This chain uses TRBV7-2 with TRBJ2-1; 8 nucleotides align to TRBD2. The germline V gene encodes CDR1 SGHTA and CDR2 FQGNSA. V lost 1 base to trimming and J lost 15 bases; unmatched junction nucleotides: 11. This CDR3 has 14 residues. CDR3 coding DNA: TGTGCCAGCAGCTTAGAGTCCAGCGGGGGCCCCCCGTTCTTC. Protein product: CASSLESSGGPPFF.

The count of this clonotype is one. The chain employs TRBV15 and TRBJ2-3; TRBD1 agrees at 11 bases. This CDR3 is 16 amino acids long. Germline CDR1 and CDR2: LNHNV and YYDKDF (reference sequence). Losses at the gene ends were 3 bases for V and 2 bases for J; bases not matched to a gene: 4. The CDR3 is CATSSRTGGPTDTQYF. CDR3 nucleotides: TGTGCCACCAGCAGCCGGACAGGGGGCCCCACAGATACGCAGTATTTT. Looking up the rest from reference TRBV15 and TRBJ2-3 gives the full variable domain: DAMVIQNPRYQVTQFGKPVTLSCSQTLNHNVMYWYQQKSSQAPKLLFHYYDKDFNNEADTPDNFQSRRPNTSFCFLDIRSPGLGDTAMYLCATSSRTGGPTDTQYFGPGTRLTVL.